This T cell receptor beta chain was documented in a study of CD8+CD57+ T cells in acquired aplastic anemia. Study-level information: Yields of DNA that came from sorted CD4+ and CD8+ cells averaged about 3 ug.

Patients included in sequencing had previously demonstrated CD8+CD57+ cell expansion by flow cytometry. Comments on this clonotype: Its matching antigen is unknown.

General study points: Any difference that existed in CD8+ Simpson's diversity between patients and controls was not significant. The same twenty-nine CD8+ CDR3 sequences occurred in patients and in controls.

Genomic DNA constituted the template upon which TCR beta VDJ and CDR3 profiling was performed. TCRdb reprocessed the reads via MiXCR and lists one record per CDR3 protein. This sample has about 150,000 distinct CDR3 sequences, with roughly 49% found just once. There are 12 residues in the CDR3. The germline gives CDR1 LNHNV, CDR2 YYDKDF (reference sequence). Trimming cost V 1 base and J 5 bases, with 3 bases left between them. The chain combines TRBV15 with TRBJ1-5; D uncertain. Specimen: sorted CD4+, CD8+, or CD8+CD57+ T cells (not recorded which) from PBMCs. This sequence originates from a human donor with aplastic anemia. This chain's CDR3 is CATSRGDQPQHF. CDR3 in DNA: TGTGCCACCAGCAGAGGAGATCAGCCCCAGCATTTT.